The 11 T cell receptor beta chains reported below all come from one sample, sequenced in a study of blood T cell repertoires in COVID-19 (dated by TCRdb to the early 2020s). The library was obtained by the immunoSEQ multiplex PCR assay. What TCRdb holds here is the immuneACCESS table cut down to in-frame rearrangements. Part of the clones is not present; checked against another copy, under half of the missing clones reflect an unresolved V gene, and the others are unexplained. The sample table shows about 300,000 clones, and 85% are seen once. Together, the top ten hold about 1.9% of the sample. The sequenced sample consisted of PBMCs or T cells enriched from blood (not recorded which). These receptors all stem from a woman aged 30 to 39 who had been exposed to COVID-19.

The chain links TRBV28 to TRBJ2-5, with 8 bases aligning to TRBD2. The trim removed 6 bases at V and 4 bases at J, leaving 13 bases unmatched. There are 16 residues in the CDR3. Germline CDR1 reads MDHEN; CDR2 reads SYDVKM. CDR3 protein: CASSENGLASGETQYF. The CDR3 bases are TGTGCCAGCAGCGAGAACGGACTAGCTTCGGGAGAGACCCAGTACTTC.

The rearrangement joins TRBV30 to TRBJ1-5; 9 nucleotides align to TRBD1. The CDR3 length is 15 residues. Germline CDR1 GTSNPN, CDR2 SVGIG (reference sequence). After removal of 1 base from V and 4 bases from J, the junction contained 5 bases not matched to a gene. CDR3 sequence: CAWSGTGGRNQPQHF. The CDR3 nucleotides read TGTGCCTGGAGTGGAACAGGGGGCCGGAATCAGCCCCAGCATTTT.

The V and J genes are TRBV3-1 (or the pseudogene TRBV3-2) and TRBJ1-4; no clear D gene. Germline assignment: CDR1 LGHDT and CDR2 YNNKEL (reference sequence). The V gene lost 0 bases and the J gene lost 9 bases, with 14 bases spanning the gap. This CDR3 spans 15 amino acids. The CDR3 sequence is CASSQDQVIGKKLFF. In DNA form, the CDR3 reads TGTGCCAGCAGCCAAGATCAAGTGATCGGGAAAAAACTGTTTTTT.

Here the CDR3 reads CASSLRDRGKRYGYTF. CDR3 coding DNA: TGTGCCAGCAGCTTAAGGGACAGGGGTAAGCGGTATGGCTACACCTTC. V and J are TRBV7-9 and TRBJ1-2; TRBD1 matches at 10 bases. V dropped 2 bases and J dropped 5; count of bases not matched to a gene: 8. Per germline, CDR1 SEHNR and CDR2 FQNEAQ (reference sequence). The CDR3 is 16 residues long.

V and J are TRBV5-1 and TRBJ1-1; D is perhaps TRBD1 (5 bases). Germline V gene data show CDR1 as SGHRS and CDR2 as YFSETQ. Trimming took off 9 bases at V and 0 bases at J, with 12 bases between the two ends. The CDR3 runs to 13 residues. The CDR3 region has the DNA TGCGCCACCTCGGGGGGAATGAACACTGAAGCTTTCTTT. Amino acids: CATSGGMNTEAFF.

This clone showed up just a few times. The chain is built from TRBV5-1 and TRBJ1-2; D gene uncertain. Germline V gene lookup returns CDR1 SGHRS and CDR2 YFSETQ. The CDR3 has 15 amino acids. Trimming stripped 4 bases from V and 2 bases from J, with 15 bases between. Here the CDR3 DNA reads TGCGCCAGCAGCGCGGGTACCCAGATGAACTATGGCTACACCTTC. It specifies CASSAGTQMNYGYTF. The entire variable domain, with the rest obtained from reference TRBV5-1 and TRBJ1-2, is as follows: KAGVTQTPRYLIKTRGQQVTLSCSPISGHRSVSWYQQTPGQGLQFLFEYFSETQRNKGNFPGRFSGRQFSNSRSEMNVSTLELGDSALYLCASSAGTQMNYGYTFGSGTRLTVV.

This clone was counted ten times or more. The V call is TRBV14, the J call TRBJ1-4; D gene unclear. CDR3 length: 13 amino acids. The V gene lost 6 bases and the J gene lost 8 bases, with 13 bases spanning the gap. Germline V gene sequence: CDR1 SGHDN, CDR2 FVKESK. The CDR3: CASRYSPGEKLFF. The DNA of the CDR3 is TGTGCCAGCAGATATAGTCCGGGGGAAAAACTGTTTTTT. The variable domain in full, with the rest retrieved from reference TRBV14 and TRBJ1-4, is EAGVTQFPSHSVIEKGQTVTLRCDPISGHDNLYWYRRVMGKEIKFLLHFVKESKQDESGMPNNRFLAERTGGTYSTLKVQPAELEDSGVYFCASRYSPGEKLFFGSGTQLSVL.

This chain links TRBV5-1 with TRBJ1-5; D is perhaps TRBD1 (5 bases). Germline V gives CDR1 SGHRS, CDR2 YFSETQ. V lost 5 bases and J 6 bases, leaving 18 bases between the germline ends. The CDR3 runs 15 residues. CDR3 sequence (DNA): TGCGCCAGCAGAGACGAAGGGGCAGGTAGTCAGCCCCAGCATTTT. Protein: CASRDEGAGSQPQHF.

This chain uses TRBV7-3 with TRBJ1-1, with D tentatively TRBD1 (6 bases). Trimming stripped 6 bases from V and 1 base from J, with 15 bases between. Germline CDR1 and CDR2: SGHTA and FQGTGA. This CDR3 contains 15 residues. The CDR3 reads CASRRSGGENTEAFF. In nucleotides, the CDR3 is TGTGCCAGCAGACGTTCGGGGGGCGAGAACACTGAAGCTTTCTTT.

The chain has TRBV29-1 and TRBJ2-5; 10 positions match TRBD2. CDR3 length: 12 amino acids. Germline V gives CDR1 SQVTM, CDR2 ANQGSEA. V was pared by 5 bases and J by 7 bases, with 4 bases of the junction left unmatched. For the CDR3, the DNA is TGCAGCGTTAGCGGGGGGGCGGGGACCCAGTACTTC. Its protein product is CSVSGGAGTQYF.

In this sample, this clone turned up once. The rearrangement joins TRBV14 to TRBJ2-7; 7 bases agree with TRBD1. The CDR3 has 17 amino acids. V lost 4 bases, J lost 3 bases, and 15 bases stayed unmatched. Germline lookup yields CDR1 SGHDN and CDR2 FVKESK. CDR3 in DNA: TGTGCCAGCAGCCGGGATGTAGGGGGCGCAAATGTCTACGAGCAGTACTTC. Amino acids: CASSRDVGGANVYEQYF.